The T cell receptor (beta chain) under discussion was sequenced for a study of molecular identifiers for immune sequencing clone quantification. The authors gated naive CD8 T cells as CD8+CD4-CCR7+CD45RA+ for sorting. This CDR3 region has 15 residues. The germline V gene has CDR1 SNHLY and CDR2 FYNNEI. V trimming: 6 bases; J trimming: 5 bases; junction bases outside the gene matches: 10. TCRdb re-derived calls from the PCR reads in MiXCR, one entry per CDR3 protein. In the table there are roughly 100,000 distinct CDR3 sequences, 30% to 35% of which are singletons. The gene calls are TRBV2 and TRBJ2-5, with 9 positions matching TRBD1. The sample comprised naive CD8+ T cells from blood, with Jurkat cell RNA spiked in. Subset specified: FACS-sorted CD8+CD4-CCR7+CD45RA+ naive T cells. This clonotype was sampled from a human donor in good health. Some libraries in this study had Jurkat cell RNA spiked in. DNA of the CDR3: TGTGCCAGCAGGCCAAAAATGACAGGGGGTGAGACCCAGTACTTC. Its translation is CASRPKMTGGETQYF.